This T cell receptor beta chain was obtained from a study of blood T cells in healthy people across ages (dated by TCRdb to the mid-2010s). Describing the broader study: In model experiments, template switching captured roughly one uniquely barcoded TCR beta cDNA molecule for every two T cells. The study measured age-related changes in TCR beta repertoire diversity using deep sequencing normalized with unique cDNA molecular identifiers. Four age groups were formed from the donors: young (average roughly 15 years), middle-aged (around 40), aged (more than 55) and long-lived (around 82). To avoid experimental bias, donors of different ages were distributed randomly across sequencing lanes. For two donors (one aged 18 to 30 and one aged 80 or older), the study analyzed two additional independent replicas of 1 million unique cDNA reads from the same blood draw.

Systemically healthy Caucasian individuals from Russia, some 36 in total and aged roughly 6 to 95 years, were included as donors. Approximately 11 milliliters of peripheral blood were drawn from each donor into EDTA-treated Vacutainer tubes. Ficoll-Paque density-gradient centrifugation was used to isolate PBMCs, with at least 6.5 million per sample. Trizol reagent was used to extract total RNA from PBMCs, with at least 5 micrograms per sample. For every donor, flow cytometry on a PBMC aliquot measured the percentage of naive CD45RAhigh/CD27high T cells. The library was built by means of 5' RACE. The run used an Illumina HiSeq 2500. A second PCR of about 6 to 11 cycles was performed with a sample-barcoded 5' primer and a J-beta primer mix. A unique molecular identifier was introduced onto each TCR beta cDNA molecule by a template-switch 5' adaptor carrying 12 random nucleotides. Each sample yielded at least 3 million CDR3-containing paired-end reads. The Mint cDNA synthesis kit, primed by a TRBC-specific oligonucleotide, was used to synthesize first-strand cDNA from all RNA. All cDNA was treated with uracil-DNA glycosylase and then went through a first 18-cycle PCR with the universal primers M1SS and BC2_uni_R. The source study handled its data this way. For normalization, 1 million high-quality reads, each with a distinct molecular identifier, were randomly selected from each sample. Reads sharing molecular identifiers were discarded rather than binned into consensus sequences. MiTCR, with a Q25 quality threshold and the strictest error-elimination algorithm, was used for CDR3 identification, clonotype clustering and error correction. A nonparametric unseen species model using Euler transformation provided a lower-bound estimate of total TCR beta diversity. TCRdb reworked the public reads: Q25 trimming with fastp, MiXCR clone assembly, productive beta chains retained. Rows with a matching CDR3 protein are joined into one entry that keeps the most common DNA and genes. Here the V and J calls rest on TCRdb's processing, not on the authors' analysis. This sample is represented by 850,000 to 950,000 distinct CDR3 sequences; about 28% of them were singletons. The ten largest account for roughly 17% of the sample.

The study at large found these results: Bulk unsorted PBMC profiling prevented conclusive comparison of naive and antigen-experienced compartments. Observed TCR beta diversity correlated strongly with the percentage of naive T cells measured by flow cytometry. Compared with the aged group, the long-lived group had more naive CD4+ T cells, fewer expanded clones and increased TCR diversity, a pattern suggesting age selection. Because the CMV infection status of the donors was unknown, age-related changes in expanded clonotypes may potentially have been confounded. As age increased, observed TCR beta diversity per million T cells dropped in a roughly linear way, and a significant reduction was already evident by age 40. Total diversity estimates from one million sequenced T cells were considered lower bounds and underestimates.

This clonotype was seen more than once but under ten times. The antigen this receptor binds is unknown. Base qualities are not provided; no much larger clone lies one nucleotide away. Counted from cysteine to phenylalanine, this CDR3 has 14 amino acids. The read is trimmed to its CDR3 DNA, 42 bases read in frame from base 1. Trimming accounts for 3 bases at V and 2 bases at J, while the number of junction bases matched to no gene is 2. CDR1 SGHDN and CDR2 FVKESK are derived from the germline V gene. This TCR was recovered from a woman of 80 years or more in good health. In this chain, TRBV14 is recombined with TRBJ2-3; 7 middle bases align to TRBD2. The sample taken for sequencing was blood. The sequenced DNA: TGTGCCAGCAGCCAGAGGGACTACACAGATACGCAGTATTTT. Its translation reads: CASSQRDYTDTQYF.